Below are 7 T cell receptor beta chains sequenced from a single sample in a study of shared clonotypes between healthy human individuals. TCRdb's copy holds only in-frame clones and misses some; the assay was immunoSEQ multiplex PCR. Among roughly 1,100,000 clones listed, 70% to 80% were seen once. Source material: memory CD4+ T cells sorted from blood. As for subset: CD45RA-negative fraction. The receptors shown here come from a man aged 18 to 30 in good health.

V and J are TRBV29-1 and TRBJ1-5; a possible D gene is TRBD1 (5 bases). Trimming left V 7 bases short and J 5 bases short, with 12 bases between. This CDR3 comprises 12 residues. CDR1 and CDR2 from the germline V gene are SQVTM and ANQGSEA. CDR3 bases: TGCAGCGCGAAAAAAGGGGATCAGCCCCAGCATTTT. Its protein is CSAKKGDQPQHF.

This chain uses TRBV4-2 with TRBJ2-3; 10 nucleotides match TRBD2. Germline-derived CDR1 and CDR2 are LGHNA and YNFKEQ. CDR3 length: 18 residues. V lost 0 bases to trimming and J lost 0 bases; unmatched junction nucleotides: 6. CDR3 protein: CASSQDLSGGTSTDTQYF. Here the CDR3 DNA reads TGTGCCAGCAGCCAAGACCTTAGCGGGGGGACTAGCACAGATACGCAGTATTTT.

The chain combines TRBV18 with TRBJ1-3; D gene uncertain. Trimming stripped 5 bases from V and 2 bases from J, with 10 bases between. The CDR3 runs 14 residues. Germline V gene sequence: CDR1 KGHSH, CDR2 LQKENI. This CDR3 is CASSNTDAGNTIYF. The CDR3 coding sequence is TGTGCCAGCTCAAATACAGATGCTGGAAACACCATATATTTT.

This rearrangement joins TRBV5-6 to TRBJ2-7; D is possibly TRBD1 (6 bases). CDR3 length equals 14 residues. Germline CDR1 reads SGHDT; CDR2 reads YYEEEE. Trimming removed 2 bases at V and 1 base at J, with 10 bases between. The CDR3: CASSFITGSYEQYF. CDR3 in DNA: TGTGCCAGCAGCTTTATTACAGGGTCCTACGAGCAGTACTTC.

This chain connects TRBV6-5 to TRBJ1-1; unclear D gene. Germline V gene sequence: CDR1 MNHEY, CDR2 SVGAGI. V was shortened by 2 bases and J by 4 bases, with 11 bases between the two germline ends. The CDR3 runs 14 residues. The CDR3 sequence is CASSYTGVRTEAFF. Here the CDR3 DNA reads TGTGCCAGCAGTTACACCGGAGTCCGCACTGAAGCTTTCTTT.

The gene calls are TRBV5-4 and TRBJ2-2; TRBD1 might be the D (6 bases). Trimming left V 0 bases short and J 4 bases short, with 7 bases between. CDR1 is SGHNT and CDR2 is YYREEE in the germline V gene (reference sequence). This CDR3 has 14 residues. The CDR3 is CASSLEGVTGELFF. In DNA, the CDR3 is TGTGCCAGCAGCTTGGAGGGGGTCACCGGGGAGCTGTTTTTT.

This clone was observed a single time. The J gene is TRBJ2-7, the V gene TRBV7-2; D remains unclear. This CDR3 comprises 11 residues. Germline V gene sequence: CDR1 SGHTA, CDR2 FQGNSA. V shed 4 bases and J shed 7 bases, with 8 bases lying between them. The DNA of the CDR3 is TGTGCCAGCAGCTCCCTGGGAGAGCAGTACTTC. Translating it yields CASSSLGEQYF.